The 17 T cell receptor beta chains below all came from one sample that was sequenced in a study of blood T cell repertoires in COVID-19. The protocol was immunoSEQ multiplex PCR, while the TCRdb copy is restricted to in-frame clones and leaves out a portion. Of around 200,000 clones in the sample, about 88% were seen once. Sequencing used peripheral blood. These receptors were taken from a woman of 80 years or more with acute or convalescent COVID-19.

This chain links TRBV7-2 with TRBJ2-1; a weak D match, TRBD2 (5 bases). V dropped 3 bases and J dropped 4 bases, with 7 bases sitting between them. Per germline, CDR1 SGHTA and CDR2 FQGNSA. CDR3 length equals 13 residues. Written as DNA, the CDR3 is TGTGCCAGCAGCTTCGGACTGTACAATGAGCAGTTCTTC. Translating it yields CASSFGLYNEQFF.

The rearrangement uses TRBV6-2 or TRBV6-3 and TRBJ1-5; D is unclear. Per the germline V gene, CDR1 is MNHEY and CDR2 is SVGEGT. The CDR3 covers 14 residues. The V end lost 5 bases, the J end lost 1 base, and 9 bases lay between the germline ends. The CDR3, as DNA: TGTGCCAGCAGTCAAGCCTGGAGCAATCAGCCCCAGCATTTT. It is translated as CASSQAWSNQPQHF.

This rearrangement joins TRBV30 to TRBJ1-1; D uncertain. The CDR3 has 11 amino acids. Germline CDR1 reads GTSNPN; CDR2 reads SVGIG (reference sequence). Trimming stripped 3 bases from V and 3 bases from J, with 5 bases between. The CDR3 DNA reads as TGTGCCTGGAGCTCCGACACTGAAGCTTTCTTT. Residues: CAWSSDTEAFF.

CDR3 residues: CASSLQENTEAFF. CDR3 DNA: TGTGCCAGCAGCTTACAGGAGAACACTGAAGCTTTCTTT. J is TRBJ1-1 and V is TRBV7-2, with D unclear. This CDR3 spans 13 amino acids. V lost 2 bases and J lost 1, with 5 bases in between. Germline V gene data show CDR1 as SGHTA and CDR2 as FQGNSA.

The chain employs TRBV6-2 or TRBV6-3 and TRBJ2-5; D remains ambiguous. V gave up 3 bases and J gave up 4 bases, with 9 bases separating them. The CDR3 covers 13 residues. Per germline, CDR1 MNHEY and CDR2 SVGEGT. The CDR3 DNA is TGTGCCAGCAGTTATGGAGTCGTAGAGACCCAGTACTTC. This gives the protein CASSYGVVETQYF.

The chain recombines TRBV5-6 with TRBJ2-7, with TRBD1 identical over 7 bases. CDR3 length: 19 amino acids. Per the germline V gene, CDR1 is SGHDT and CDR2 is YYEEEE. Trimming cost V 4 bases and J 1 base; bases outside gene matches: 20. CDR3 DNA sequence: TGTGCCAGCAGCCCGATGACAGGGAATCCCCCCCCCGGATCCTACGAGCAGTACTTC. It codes for CASSPMTGNPPPGSYEQYF.

The V call is TRBV15, the J call TRBJ2-2; D call uncertain. The CDR3 is made up of 13 amino acids. The V end lost 5 bases, the J end lost 1 base, and 5 bases lay between the germline ends. In germline, CDR1 is LNHNV, CDR2 YYDKDF (reference sequence). The CDR3 reads CATSHGNTGELFF. Written as DNA, the CDR3 is TGTGCCACCAGCCACGGGAACACCGGGGAGCTGTTTTTT.

This chain uses TRBV28 with TRBJ2-1, with D maybe TRBD1 (5 bases). From germline, CDR1 is MDHEN and CDR2 SYDVKM. The V and J ends lost 5 bases and 3 bases respectively, with 8 bases between them. The CDR3 contains 13 residues. CDR3 sequence: CASSMDIYNEQFF. Here the CDR3 DNA reads TGTGCCAGCAGTATGGACATCTACAATGAGCAGTTCTTC.

V and J are TRBV7-9 and TRBJ2-3, with D maybe TRBD2 (5 bases). The ends were cut back, 6 bases at V and 8 bases at J, with 15 bases in the middle. The CDR3 length is 13 residues. Germline lookup yields CDR1 SEHNR and CDR2 FQNEAQ (reference sequence). The CDR3 DNA reads as TGTGCCAGCAGGTCCCGGGATTCCAGTACGCAGTATTTT. Translation gives CASRSRDSSTQYF.

This chain connects TRBV18 to TRBJ2-6, with D unresolved. The germline CDR1 and CDR2 sequences are KGHSH and LQKENI. CDR3 length: 14 amino acids. The V and J ends lost 5 bases and 1 base respectively, with 6 bases between them. In nucleotides, the CDR3 is TGTGCCAGCTCAGGTACTTCTGGGGCCAACGTCCTGACTTTC. It codes for CASSGTSGANVLTF.

The chain carries TRBV15 and TRBJ2-1; 8 bases are a match to TRBD2. CDR1 and CDR2 from the germline V gene are LNHNV and YYDKDF (reference sequence). J gave up 8 bases and V 1 base, and 7 bases lay outside the gene matches. This CDR3 has 15 amino acids. CDR3 DNA sequence: TGTGCCACCAGCAGAGGTCGGGGGGGTGGCTATGAGCAGTTCTTC. This codes for CATSRGRGGGYEQFF.

This clone was observed once. The chain links TRBV6-5 to TRBJ1-5, with D maybe TRBD1 (5 bases). The V gene's germline CDR1 is MNHEY and CDR2 SVGAGI. This CDR3 is 15 amino acids long. The V end lost 6 bases, the J end lost 4 bases, and 16 bases lay between the germline ends. CDR3 sequence: CASRTGTGENQPQHF. DNA of the CDR3: TGTGCCAGCAGAACTGGGACGGGGGAAAATCAGCCCCAGCATTTT.

The CDR3 coding sequence is TGTGCCAGCAGCCCGGACTACCAGGGGACCCAGTACTTC. Amino acids: CASSPDYQGTQYF. The chain combines TRBV5-4 with TRBJ2-5; perhaps TRBD2 as D (6 bases). Trimming stripped 4 bases from V and 7 bases from J, with 14 bases between. This CDR3 is built from 13 residues. Germline CDR1 is SGHNT and CDR2 is YYREEE (reference sequence).

The chain joins TRBV12-5 to TRBJ1-2; TRBD1 might be the D (5 bases). V gave up 3 bases and J gave up 2 bases, with 16 bases separating them. The germline CDR1 and CDR2 sequences are LGHNT and FRNRAP. The CDR3 runs to 16 residues. DNA of the CDR3: TGTGCTAGTGGTTTCTCAGGGATTGGCCCCAACTATGGCTACACCTTC. It translates to CASGFSGIGPNYGYTF.

CDR3 region: CASSLARDISPLHF. The DNA of the CDR3 is TGTGCCAGCAGCTTAGCCAGGGATATCTCACCCCTCCACTTT. This chain uses TRBV7-9 with TRBJ1-6; weak D call: TRBD1 (5 bases). Germline CDR1 SEHNR, CDR2 FQNEAQ (reference sequence). V dropped 0 bases and J dropped 10 bases, with 10 bases sitting between them. This CDR3 has 14 amino acids.

The chain is built from TRBV28 and TRBJ2-7; D might be TRBD1 (6 bases). The V and J ends lost 4 bases and 5 bases respectively, with 12 bases between them. Germline lookup yields CDR1 MDHEN and CDR2 SYDVKM. The CDR3 contains 13 residues. The chain's CDR3 is CASSSTGFHEQYF. The CDR3 coding sequence is TGTGCCAGCAGTTCCACAGGGTTCCACGAGCAGTACTTC. Filled out from reference TRBV28 and TRBJ2-7, the complete variable domain reads DVKVTQSSRYLVKRTGEKVFLECVQDMDHENMFWYRQDPGLGLRLIYFSYDVKMKEKGDIPEGYSVSREKKERFSLILESASTNQTSMYLCASSSTGFHEQYFGPGTRLTVT.

This clone has a handful of counts. The chain combines TRBV10-3 with TRBJ2-7, with 12 bases that match TRBD1. The CDR3 runs to 16 residues. Germline V gives CDR1 ENHRY, CDR2 SYGVKD. V shed 2 bases, J shed 1 base, and the junction held 3 bases outside the gene matches. CDR3 sequence (DNA): TGTGCCATCAGTGAGGGGGGACAGGGGGCTTCCTACGAGCAGTACTTC. Its translation is CAISEGGQGASYEQYF.